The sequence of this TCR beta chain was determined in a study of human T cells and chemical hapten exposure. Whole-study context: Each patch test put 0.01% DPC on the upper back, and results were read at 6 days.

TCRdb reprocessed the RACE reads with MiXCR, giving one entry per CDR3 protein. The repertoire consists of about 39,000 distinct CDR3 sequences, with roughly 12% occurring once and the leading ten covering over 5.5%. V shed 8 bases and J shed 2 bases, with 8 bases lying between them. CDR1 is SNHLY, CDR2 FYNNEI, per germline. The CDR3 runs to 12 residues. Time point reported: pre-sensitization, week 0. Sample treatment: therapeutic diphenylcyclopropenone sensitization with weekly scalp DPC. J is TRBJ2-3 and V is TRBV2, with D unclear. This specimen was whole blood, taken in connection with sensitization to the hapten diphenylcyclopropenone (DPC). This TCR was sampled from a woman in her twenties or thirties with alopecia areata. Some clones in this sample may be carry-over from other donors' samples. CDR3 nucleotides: TGTGCCAGCTCAGATGACACAGATACGCAGTATTTT. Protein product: CASSDDTDTQYF.